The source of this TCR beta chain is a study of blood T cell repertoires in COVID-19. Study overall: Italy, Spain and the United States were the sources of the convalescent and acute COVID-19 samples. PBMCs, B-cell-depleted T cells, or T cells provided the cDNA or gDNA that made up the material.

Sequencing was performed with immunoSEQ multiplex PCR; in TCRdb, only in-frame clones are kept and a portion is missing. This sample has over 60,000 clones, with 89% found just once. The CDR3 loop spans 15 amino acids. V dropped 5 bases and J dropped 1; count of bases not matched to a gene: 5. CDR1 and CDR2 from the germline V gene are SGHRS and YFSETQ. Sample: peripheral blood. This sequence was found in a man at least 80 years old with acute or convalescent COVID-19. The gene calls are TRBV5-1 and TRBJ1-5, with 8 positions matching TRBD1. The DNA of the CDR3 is TGCGCCAGCAGTCAGACAGGGGTGAGCAATCAGCCCCAGCATTTT. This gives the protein CASSQTGVSNQPQHF.